The next 21 T cell receptor beta chains were all read from a single sample in a study of T-cell memory formation after mild COVID-19. TCRdb analysed the 5' RACE reads with MiXCR anew, one entry per CDR3 protein. The profile shows hundreds of thousands of distinct CDR3 sequences, 25% to 30% of them singletons. Material: PBMCs or a T cell subset sorted from them (not recorded which). Source of these receptors: an adult woman who had mild COVID-19 (a few samples of this study predate the infection). Cell type and time point are not known.

The chain carries TRBV7-6 and TRBJ2-2; TRBD2 aligns across 10 bases. V was pared by 5 bases and J by 5 bases, with 17 bases of the junction left unmatched. Germline CDR1 reads SGHVS; CDR2 reads FNYEAQ. The CDR3 spans 19 residues. CDR3: CASSLGLVEREGRTGELFF. Written as DNA, the CDR3 is TGTGCCAGCAGCCTCGGGCTTGTCGAGCGGGAGGGCCGGACCGGGGAGCTGTTTTTT. The whole variable domain, remainder taken from reference TRBV7-6 and TRBJ2-2, is GAGVSQSPRYKVTKRGQDVALRCDPISGHVSLYWYRQALGQGPEFLTYFNYEAQQDKSGLPNDRFSAERPEGSISTLTIQRTEQRDSAMYRCASSLGLVEREGRTGELFFGEGSRLTVL.

This clonotype turned up a few times. This rearrangement joins TRBV5-1 to TRBJ1-2; 8 bases are shared with TRBD1. From germline, CDR1 is SGHRS and CDR2 YFSETQ. There are 14 residues in the CDR3. The J segment lost 6 bases and the V segment lost 3 bases, leaving 7 bases of the junction unmatched. CDR3 amino acids: CASSYGTGGDGYTF. For the CDR3, the DNA is TGCGCCAGCAGCTACGGGACAGGAGGAGATGGCTACACCTTC.

The chain employs TRBV12-3 or TRBV12-4 and TRBJ2-2; tentatively, D is TRBD2 (5 bases). The CDR3 consists of 16 residues. V lost 10 bases, J lost 0 bases, and 18 bases lay in between. CDR3 nucleotides: TGTGCCATCAACGGGGTGAGCTCATCGAACACCGGGGAGCTGTTTTTT. Protein product: CAINGVSSSNTGELFF.

This chain uses TRBV12-3 or TRBV12-4 with TRBJ1-2, with a weak D call TRBD1 (5 bases). This CDR3 has 16 residues. With 6 bases removed from V and 3 bases from J, the gap between germline ends came to 20 bases. Here the CDR3 DNA reads TGTGCCAGCAGCTTATCGGGACCTCAGGGTCACTATGGCTACACCTTC. Its translation is CASSLSGPQGHYGYTF.

The CDR3 DNA is TGCAGCGTGCAAAAGGGACGGGGGACTGAAGCTTTCTTT. The encoded protein is CSVQKGRGTEAFF. This rearrangement joins TRBV29-1 to TRBJ1-1; weak D call: TRBD1 (5 bases). The length of the CDR3 is 13 residues. Germline V gives CDR1 SQVTM, CDR2 ANQGSEA. Trimming removed 6 bases from V and 5 bases from J, with 16 bases in between.

J is TRBJ1-1 and V is TRBV20-1; D is unresolved. The germline gives CDR1 DFQATT, CDR2 SNEGSKA (reference sequence). The germline V and J ends were trimmed by 3 bases and 3 bases, with 8 bases remaining between them. The CDR3 is made up of 12 amino acids. The DNA of the CDR3 is TGCAGTGCTAGTCCCCGGTACACTGAAGCTTTCTTT. Translation: CSASPRYTEAFF.

The genes are TRBV20-1 and TRBJ1-4; 10 bases align to TRBD1. V shed 5 bases, J shed 5 bases, and the junction held 2 bases outside the gene matches. CDR1 is DFQATT, CDR2 SNEGSKA, per germline (reference sequence). The CDR3 length is 13 residues. The CDR3: CSAGGQGNEKLFF. CDR3 bases: TGCAGTGCTGGGGGACAGGGGAATGAAAAACTGTTTTTT.

This sequence joins TRBV15 and TRBJ2-1; D is undetermined. Trimming left V 0 bases short and J 0 bases short, with 12 bases between. This CDR3 is 17 amino acids long. Germline loops: CDR1 LNHNV, CDR2 YYDKDF (reference sequence). CDR3: CATSRDLGQISYNEQFF. The CDR3 DNA reads as TGTGCCACCAGCAGAGATCTTGGGCAGATCTCCTACAATGAGCAGTTCTTC.

The genes are TRBV2 and TRBJ2-3; no firm D call. Germline CDR1 SNHLY, CDR2 FYNNEI. There are 13 residues in the CDR3. Trimming took 7 bases from V and 5 from J, leaving 13 bases between them. CDR3 nucleotides: TGTGCCAGCATAAAGGGTTTCGGAGATACGCAGTATTTT. Its translation is CASIKGFGDTQYF.

This rearrangement joins TRBV5-1 to TRBJ2-7, with TRBD1 matching over 9 bases. The CDR3 contains 15 residues. V dropped 1 base and J dropped 4; count of bases not matched to a gene: 6. CDR1 SGHRS and CDR2 YFSETQ come from the germline V gene. The chain's CDR3 is CASSLITGGEYEQYF. The CDR3 nucleotides read TGCGCCAGCAGCTTGATTACAGGGGGCGAATACGAGCAGTACTTC.

This clonotype was observed many times. V gene TRBV7-9 combines with J gene TRBJ2-5; D assignment may be TRBD1 or TRBD2 (6 bases each). V lost 5 bases and J 4 bases, leaving 17 bases between the germline ends. This CDR3 has 15 residues. Germline V gene lookup returns CDR1 SEHNR and CDR2 FQNEAQ (reference sequence). Written as DNA, the CDR3 is TGTGCCAGCAGCCCCCAACTCCGGGGGCGAGAGACCCAGTACTTC. Its protein is CASSPQLRGRETQYF.

This clonotype was picked up a small number of times. The rearrangement uses TRBV19 and TRBJ2-3; 8 nucleotides align to TRBD2. Germline values: CDR1 LNHDA, CDR2 SQIVND (reference sequence). The CDR3 runs 16 residues. V was pared by 3 bases and J by 6 bases, with 11 bases of the junction left unmatched. This chain's CDR3 is CASSIRASGFIDTQYF. CDR3 nucleotides: TGTGCCAGTAGTATTAGGGCTAGCGGGTTCATCGATACGCAGTATTTT.

The V call is TRBV7-9, the J call TRBJ2-5, with a weak D call TRBD2 (5 bases). Trimming left V 1 base short and J 4 bases short, with 10 bases between. The CDR3 has 14 residues. CDR1 is SEHNR and CDR2 is FQNEAQ in the germline V gene (reference sequence). The CDR3 nucleotides are TGTGCCAGCAGCTTAGTCTTCCGGGGAGAGACCCAGTACTTC. It translates to CASSLVFRGETQYF.

The rearrangement joins TRBV19 to TRBJ1-5, with unresolved D. The germline V gene has CDR1 LNHDA and CDR2 SQIVND (reference sequence). V was trimmed by 4 bases and J by 5 bases, leaving 0 bases between them. This CDR3 region has 10 residues. The CDR3 sequence is CASSNQPQHF. The CDR3, as DNA: TGTGCCAGTAGTAATCAGCCCCAGCATTTT.

The chain couples TRBV29-1 to TRBJ1-2; TRBD1 agrees at 9 bases. CDR1 SQVTM and CDR2 ANQGSEA come from the germline V gene. V dropped 6 bases and J dropped 2; count of bases not matched to a gene: 7. The CDR3 has 14 amino acids. The CDR3 nucleotides read TGCAGCGTGGCTACCGGGACAGGGAACTATGGCTACACCTTC. Residues: CSVATGTGNYGYTF.

This clonotype was counted only a few times. The chain employs TRBV6-5 and TRBJ2-3, with unresolved D. Trimming cost V 5 bases and J 2 bases, with 8 bases left between them. The CDR3 spans 13 residues. Germline V gives CDR1 MNHEY, CDR2 SVGAGI. This chain's CDR3 is CASSPPFTDTQYF. The CDR3 coding sequence is TGTGCCAGCAGTCCTCCTTTCACAGATACGCAGTATTTT.

This clonotype was seen a handful of times. This rearrangement joins TRBV24-1 to TRBJ2-7; 8 nucleotides agree with TRBD2. Germline loops: CDR1 KGHDR, CDR2 SFDVKD. The V segment lost 4 bases and the J segment 3 bases; nucleotides outside the gene matches: 4. This CDR3 has 14 amino acids. As DNA, the CDR3 is TGTGCCACCAGTGAGGCCGGGGGGGGCTACGAGCAGTACTTC. The encoded protein is CATSEAGGGYEQYF.

The rearrangement links TRBV21-1 to TRBJ2-2; TRBD2, the table's D call, lacks a check against the DNA. TRBV21-1 is annotated as a pseudogene. This CDR3 has 14 amino acids. CDR3 nucleotide sequence: TGTGCCAGCCAGTCCTATCCTAACACCGGGGAGCTGTTTTTT. Its protein is CASQSYPNTGELFF.

This clonotype has only a few counts. The V and J genes are TRBV15 and TRBJ2-7; D may be TRBD2 (6 bases). V lost 6 bases to trimming and J lost 4 bases, with 22 bases between them. This CDR3 has 16 residues. The germline gives CDR1 LNHNV, CDR2 YYDKDF (reference sequence). The CDR3 reads CATRLGRATGEYEQYF. Written as DNA, the CDR3 is TGTGCCACCAGGTTAGGCAGAGCCACGGGGGAGTACGAGCAGTACTTC.

The chain combines TRBV5-6 with TRBJ2-5, with 7 bases matching TRBD2. Germline CDR1 and CDR2: SGHDT and YYEEEE. This CDR3 is built from 16 residues. Germline trimming cut 4 bases from V and 4 bases from J; bases unmatched to any gene: 13. CDR3 bases: TGTGCCAGCAGCCTCGGAGTCTCTGGCGGGGGAGAGACCCAGTACTTC. Its protein is CASSLGVSGGGETQYF.

This clonotype was picked up a small number of times. The chain has TRBV7-9 and TRBJ1-1; unclear D gene. Germline CDR1 is SEHNR and CDR2 is FQNEAQ (reference sequence). Trimming took 1 base from V and 7 from J, leaving 10 bases between them. This CDR3 region has 13 residues. The DNA for the CDR3 is TGTGCCAGCAGCTTAGGGCAAGCGGTTGAAGCTTTCTTT. It codes for CASSLGQAVEAFF.